The 6 T cell receptor beta chains below were found in one sample sequenced in a study of blood T cells in healthy people across ages. A second about 7 to 11 cycle PCR used barcoded and J-beta primers. Each CDR3 protein is one row after TCRdb ran MiXCR on the 5' RACE reads. The sample includes about 1,500,000 distinct CDR3 sequences, around 42% of them seen just once. Sequenced input: blood. The origin of the receptors is a woman aged 18-29 years in good health.

This clonotype came up a few times. The V and J genes are TRBV3-1 and TRBJ1-5, with D hard to call. Germline lookup yields CDR1 LGHDT and CDR2 YNNKEL (reference sequence). The CDR3 is made up of 15 amino acids. V was shortened by 0 bases and J by 7 bases, with 13 bases between the two germline ends. CDR3 nucleotides: TGTGCCAGCAGCCAAGATGGTGGCGGACGGCAGCCCCAGCATTTT. Protein: CASSQDGGGRQPQHF.

This clonotype was counted a few times. The V gene is TRBV7-8, the J gene TRBJ1-5, with a tentative D call TRBD1 (5 bases). Deletions cut 2 bases from V and 9 bases from J, with 14 bases between. CDR1 is SGHVS and CDR2 is FQNEAQ in the germline V gene. This CDR3 contains 14 residues. CDR3 in amino acids: CASSLMGDARPQHF. CDR3 nucleotide sequence: TGTGCCAGCAGCTTAATGGGGGACGCCAGGCCCCAGCATTTT. Combining the CDR3 with reference TRBV7-8 and TRBJ1-5 gives the whole variable domain GAGVSQSPRYKVAKRGQDVALRCDPISGHVSLFWYQQALGQGPEFLTYFQNEAQLDKSGLPSDRFFAERPEGSVSTLKIQRTQQEDSAVYLCASSLMGDARPQHFGDGTRLSIL.

This clonotype turned up a few times. This rearrangement joins TRBV27 to TRBJ2-7; D is ambiguous. The CDR3 has 15 amino acids. CDR1 is MNHEY, CDR2 SMNVEV, per germline (reference sequence). V shed 3 bases and J shed 0 bases, with 12 bases lying between them. CDR3 nucleotides: TGTGCCAGCAGTTTCATCGGCGCGATCTCCTACGAGCAGTACTTC. This translates into CASSFIGAISYEQYF.

The chain employs TRBV29-1 and TRBJ2-7, with 9 nucleotides matching TRBD1. Germline CDR1 SQVTM, CDR2 ANQGSEA. The V and J ends lost 0 bases and 4 bases, in that order; junction bases with no gene match: 1. The CDR3 contains 13 residues. CDR3 amino acids: CSVEEDRGYEQYF. CDR3 DNA: TGCAGCGTTGAAGAGGACAGGGGATACGAGCAGTACTTC.

Many counts were recorded for this clonotype. The chain has TRBV7-2 and TRBJ2-1, with D tentatively TRBD2 (5 bases). The germline V gene has CDR1 SGHTA and CDR2 FQGNSA. This CDR3 is 12 amino acids long. The ends were cut back, 2 bases at V and 9 bases at J, with 8 bases in the middle. CDR3 sequence (DNA): TGTGCCAGCAGCTTATTTGAGGGTGAGCAGTTCTTC. Its translation: CASSLFEGEQFF.

This clonotype was counted at least ten times. This chain connects TRBV6-5 to TRBJ2-7; a possible D gene is TRBD2 (6 bases). With the DNA end fitting TRBJ2-5 better, the J assignment may be wrong. This CDR3 is 12 amino acids long. Germline values: CDR1 MNHEY, CDR2 SVGAGI. In DNA, the CDR3 is TGTGCCAGCAGAGCGGGTTGGGAGACCCAGTACTTC. This codes for CASRAGWETQYF.